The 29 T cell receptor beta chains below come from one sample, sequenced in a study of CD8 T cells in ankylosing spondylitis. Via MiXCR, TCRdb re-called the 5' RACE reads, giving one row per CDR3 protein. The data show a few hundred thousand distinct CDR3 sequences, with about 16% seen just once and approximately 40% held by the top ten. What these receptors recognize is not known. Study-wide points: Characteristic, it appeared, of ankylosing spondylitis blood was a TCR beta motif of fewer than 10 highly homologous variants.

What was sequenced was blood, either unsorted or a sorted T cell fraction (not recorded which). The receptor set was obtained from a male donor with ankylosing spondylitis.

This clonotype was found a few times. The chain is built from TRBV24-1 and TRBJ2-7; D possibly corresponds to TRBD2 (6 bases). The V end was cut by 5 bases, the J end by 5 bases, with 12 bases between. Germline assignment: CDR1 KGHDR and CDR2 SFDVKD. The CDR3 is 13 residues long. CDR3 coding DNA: TGTGCCACCAGTGGCGGGAATCAACACGAGCAGTACTTC. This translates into CATSGGNQHEQYF.

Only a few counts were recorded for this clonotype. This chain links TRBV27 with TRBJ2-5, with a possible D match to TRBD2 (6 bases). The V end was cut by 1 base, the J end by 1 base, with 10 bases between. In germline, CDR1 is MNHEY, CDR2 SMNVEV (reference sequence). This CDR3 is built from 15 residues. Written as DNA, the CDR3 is TGTGCCAGCAGTTTATTAGGAGGGATCCAAGAGACCCAGTACTTC. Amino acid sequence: CASSLLGGIQETQYF.

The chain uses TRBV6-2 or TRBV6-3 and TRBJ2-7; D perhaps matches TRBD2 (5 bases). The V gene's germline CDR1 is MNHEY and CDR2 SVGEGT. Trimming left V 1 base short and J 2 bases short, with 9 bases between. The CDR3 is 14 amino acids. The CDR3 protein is CASSYFGLPYEQYF. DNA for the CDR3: TGTGCCAGCAGTTACTTTGGACTCCCCTACGAGCAGTACTTC.

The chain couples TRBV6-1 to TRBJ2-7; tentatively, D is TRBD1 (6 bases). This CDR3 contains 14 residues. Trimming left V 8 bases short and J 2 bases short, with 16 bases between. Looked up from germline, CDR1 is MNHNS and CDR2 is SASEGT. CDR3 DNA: TGTGCCAGCCGGGTGGCAGGGGCCACCTACGAGCAGTACTTC. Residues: CASRVAGATYEQYF.

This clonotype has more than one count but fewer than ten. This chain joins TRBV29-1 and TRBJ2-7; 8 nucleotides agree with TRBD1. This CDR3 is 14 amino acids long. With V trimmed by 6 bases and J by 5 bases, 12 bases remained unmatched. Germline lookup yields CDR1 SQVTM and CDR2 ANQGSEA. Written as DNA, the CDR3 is TGCAGCGTCTTTGGACAGGGTAAGGCCGACGAGCAGTACTTC. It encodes CSVFGQGKADEQYF.

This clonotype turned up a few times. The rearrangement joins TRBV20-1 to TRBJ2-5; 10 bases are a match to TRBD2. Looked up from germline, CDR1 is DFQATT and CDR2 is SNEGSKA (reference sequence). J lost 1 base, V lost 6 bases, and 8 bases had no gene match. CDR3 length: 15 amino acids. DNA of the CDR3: TGCAGTGCCCGAAGCGGGGGGGCTTCCCAAGAGACCCAGTACTTC. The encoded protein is CSARSGGASQETQYF.

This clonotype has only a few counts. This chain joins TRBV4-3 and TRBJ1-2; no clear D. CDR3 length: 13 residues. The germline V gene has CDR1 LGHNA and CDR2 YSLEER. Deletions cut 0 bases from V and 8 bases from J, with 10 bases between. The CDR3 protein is CASSQDRAGGYTF. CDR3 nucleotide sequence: TGCGCCAGCAGCCAAGATCGGGCCGGGGGCTACACCTTC.

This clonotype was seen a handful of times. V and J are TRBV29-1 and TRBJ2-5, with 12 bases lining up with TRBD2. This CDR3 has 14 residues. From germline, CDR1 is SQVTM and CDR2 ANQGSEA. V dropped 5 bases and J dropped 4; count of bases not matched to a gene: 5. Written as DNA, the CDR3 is TGCAGCGTTAACGGACTAGCGGGGTCAGAGACCCAGTACTTC. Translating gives CSVNGLAGSETQYF.

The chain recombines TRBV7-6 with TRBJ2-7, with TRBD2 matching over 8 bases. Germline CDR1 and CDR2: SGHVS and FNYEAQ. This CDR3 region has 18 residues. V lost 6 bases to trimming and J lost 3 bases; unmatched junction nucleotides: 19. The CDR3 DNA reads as TGTGCCAGCAGTCCATCGGGAGGAGGTCTAGCGGGCTTCTACGAGCAGTACTTC. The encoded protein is CASSPSGGGLAGFYEQYF.

CDR3 region: CASSLMGNYGYTF. In DNA, the CDR3 is TGTGCCAGCAGCTTAATGGGAAACTATGGCTACACCTTC. The J gene is TRBJ1-2, the V gene TRBV11-2; D call uncertain. With 2 bases removed from V and 2 bases from J, the gap between germline ends came to 6 bases. The length of the CDR3 is 13 residues. Germline values: CDR1 SGHAT, CDR2 FQNNGV. Based on the CDR3 plus reference TRBV11-2 and TRBJ1-2, the full variable domain is EAGVAQSPRYKIIEKRQSVAFWCNPISGHATLYWYQQILGQGPKLLIQFQNNGVVDDSQLPKDRFSAERLKGVDSTLKIQPAKLEDSAVYLCASSLMGNYGYTFGSGTRLTVV.

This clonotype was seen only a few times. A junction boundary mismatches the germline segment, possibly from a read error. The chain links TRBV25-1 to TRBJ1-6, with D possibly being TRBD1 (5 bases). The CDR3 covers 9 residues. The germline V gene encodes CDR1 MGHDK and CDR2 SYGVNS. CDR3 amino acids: CASIAGHPF. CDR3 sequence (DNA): TGTGCCAGCATAGCAGGACACCCGTTT.

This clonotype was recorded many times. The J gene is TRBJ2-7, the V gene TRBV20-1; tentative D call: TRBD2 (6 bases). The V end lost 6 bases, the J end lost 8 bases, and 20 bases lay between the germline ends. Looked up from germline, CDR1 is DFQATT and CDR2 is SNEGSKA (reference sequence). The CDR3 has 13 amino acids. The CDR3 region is CSAAGPTIGKQYF. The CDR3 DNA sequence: TGCAGTGCCGCGGGACCCACGATAGGGAAGCAGTACTTC.

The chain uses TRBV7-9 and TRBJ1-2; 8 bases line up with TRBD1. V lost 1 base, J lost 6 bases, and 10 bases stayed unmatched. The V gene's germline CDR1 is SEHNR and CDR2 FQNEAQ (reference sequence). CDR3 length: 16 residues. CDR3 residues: CASSLGARGLEDGYTF. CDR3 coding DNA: TGTGCCAGCAGCTTAGGAGCCAGGGGGCTCGAGGATGGCTACACCTTC.

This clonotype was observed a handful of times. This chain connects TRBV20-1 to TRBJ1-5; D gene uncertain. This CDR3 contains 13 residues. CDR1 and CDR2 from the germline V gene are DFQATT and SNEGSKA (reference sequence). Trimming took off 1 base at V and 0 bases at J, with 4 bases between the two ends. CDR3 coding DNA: TGCAGTGCTAGAGGAGTTAGCAATCAGCCCCAGCATTTT. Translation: CSARGVSNQPQHF.

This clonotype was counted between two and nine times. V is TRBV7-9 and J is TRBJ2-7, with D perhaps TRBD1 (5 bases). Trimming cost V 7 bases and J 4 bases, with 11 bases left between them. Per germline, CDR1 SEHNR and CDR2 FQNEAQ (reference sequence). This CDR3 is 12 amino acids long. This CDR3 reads CASMGREYEQYF. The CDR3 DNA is TGTGCCAGCATGGGCAGGGAATACGAGCAGTACTTC.

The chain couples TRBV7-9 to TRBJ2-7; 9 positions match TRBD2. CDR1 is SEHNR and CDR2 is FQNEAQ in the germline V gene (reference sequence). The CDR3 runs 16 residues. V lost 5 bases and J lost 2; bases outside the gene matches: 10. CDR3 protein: CASSPGRAGGAYEQYF. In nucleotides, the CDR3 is TGTGCCAGCAGCCCCGGTAGAGCGGGGGGCGCCTACGAGCAGTACTTC.

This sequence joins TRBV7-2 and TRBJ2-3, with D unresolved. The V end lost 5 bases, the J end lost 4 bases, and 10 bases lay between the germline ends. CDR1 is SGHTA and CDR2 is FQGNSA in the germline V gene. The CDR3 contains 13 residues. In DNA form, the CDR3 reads TGTGCCAGCAGCCGATTCGATTCAGATACGCAGTATTTT. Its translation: CASSRFDSDTQYF. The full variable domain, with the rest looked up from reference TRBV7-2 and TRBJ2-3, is GAGVSQSPSNKVTEKGKDVELRCDPISGHTALYWYRQSLGQGLEFLIYFQGNSAPDKSGLPSDRFSAERTGGSVSTLTIQRTQQEDSAVYLCASSRFDSDTQYFGPGTRLTVL.

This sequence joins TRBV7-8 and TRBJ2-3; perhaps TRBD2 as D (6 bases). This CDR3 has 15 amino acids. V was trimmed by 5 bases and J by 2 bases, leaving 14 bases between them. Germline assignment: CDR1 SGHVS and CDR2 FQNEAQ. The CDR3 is CASSGRDFLTDTQYF. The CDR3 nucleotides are TGTGCCAGCAGCGGCAGGGACTTCCTCACAGATACGCAGTATTTT. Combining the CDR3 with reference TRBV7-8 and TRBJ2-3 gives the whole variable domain GAGVSQSPRYKVAKRGQDVALRCDPISGHVSLFWYQQALGQGPEFLTYFQNEAQLDKSGLPSDRFFAERPEGSVSTLKIQRTQQEDSAVYLCASSGRDFLTDTQYFGPGTRLTVL.

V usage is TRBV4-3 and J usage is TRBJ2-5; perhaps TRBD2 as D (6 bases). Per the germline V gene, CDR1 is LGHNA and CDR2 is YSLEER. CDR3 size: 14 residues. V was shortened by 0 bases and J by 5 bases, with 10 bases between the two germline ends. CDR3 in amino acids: CASSQDWEAETQYF. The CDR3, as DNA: TGCGCCAGCAGCCAAGATTGGGAGGCGGAGACCCAGTACTTC.

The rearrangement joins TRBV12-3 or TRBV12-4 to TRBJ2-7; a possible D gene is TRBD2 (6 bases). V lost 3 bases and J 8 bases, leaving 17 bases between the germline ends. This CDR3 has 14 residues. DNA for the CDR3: TGTGCCAGCAGTTTGGCCCGGGGGATAGTCCAGCAGTACTTC. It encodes CASSLARGIVQQYF.

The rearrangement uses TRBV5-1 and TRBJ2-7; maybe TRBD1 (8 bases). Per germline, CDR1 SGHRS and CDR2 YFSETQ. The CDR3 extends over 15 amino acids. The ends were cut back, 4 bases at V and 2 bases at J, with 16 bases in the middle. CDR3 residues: CASSPGQGGAYEQYF. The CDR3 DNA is TGCGCCAGCAGCCCCGGACAGGGAGGGGCCTACGAGCAGTACTTC. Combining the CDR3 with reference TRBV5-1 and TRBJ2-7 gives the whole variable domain KAGVTQTPRYLIKTRGQQVTLSCSPISGHRSVSWYQQTPGQGLQFLFEYFSETQRNKGNFPGRFSGRQFSNSRSEMNVSTLELGDSALYLCASSPGQGGAYEQYFGPGTRLTVT.

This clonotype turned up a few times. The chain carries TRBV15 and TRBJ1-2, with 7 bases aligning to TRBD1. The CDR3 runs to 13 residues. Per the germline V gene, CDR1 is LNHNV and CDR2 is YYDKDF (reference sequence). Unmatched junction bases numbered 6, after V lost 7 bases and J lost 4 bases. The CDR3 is CATTPGQSYGYTF. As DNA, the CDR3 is TGTGCCACCACCCCGGGACAGAGCTATGGCTACACCTTC.

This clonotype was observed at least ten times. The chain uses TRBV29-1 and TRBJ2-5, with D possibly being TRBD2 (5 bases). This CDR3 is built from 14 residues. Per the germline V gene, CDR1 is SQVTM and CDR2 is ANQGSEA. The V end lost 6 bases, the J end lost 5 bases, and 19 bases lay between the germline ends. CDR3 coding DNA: TGCAGCGTGATTTCTAGTGGAGGTGTCGAGACCCAGTACTTC. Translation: CSVISSGGVETQYF. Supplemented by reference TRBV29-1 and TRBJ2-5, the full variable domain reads SAVISQKPSRDICQRGTSLTIQCQVDSQVTMMFWYRQQPGQSLTLIATANQGSEATYESGFVIDKFPISRPNLTFSTLTVSNMSPEDSSIYLCSVISSGGVETQYFGPGTRLLVL.

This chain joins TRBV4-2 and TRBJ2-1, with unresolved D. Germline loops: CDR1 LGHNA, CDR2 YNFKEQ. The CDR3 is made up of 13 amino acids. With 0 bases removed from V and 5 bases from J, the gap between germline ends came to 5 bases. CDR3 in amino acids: CASSQEANNEQFF. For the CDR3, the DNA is TGTGCCAGCAGCCAAGAGGCGAACAATGAGCAGTTCTTC.

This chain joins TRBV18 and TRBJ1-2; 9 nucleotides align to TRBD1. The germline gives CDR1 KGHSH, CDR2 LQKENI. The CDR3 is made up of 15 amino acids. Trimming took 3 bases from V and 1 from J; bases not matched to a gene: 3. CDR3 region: CASSPGQGNNYGYTF. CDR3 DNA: TGTGCCAGCTCACCCGGACAGGGGAATAACTATGGCTACACCTTC.

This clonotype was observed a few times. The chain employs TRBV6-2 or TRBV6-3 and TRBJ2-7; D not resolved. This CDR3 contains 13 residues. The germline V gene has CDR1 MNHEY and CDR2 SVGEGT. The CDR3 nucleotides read TGTGCATCCCACCCCAGTGAGACCTACGAGCAGTACTTC. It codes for CASHPSETYEQYF.

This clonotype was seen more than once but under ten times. CDR3 sequence (DNA): TGTGCCAGCAGCAAAGCTCCCCTAGCCTACAATGAGCAGTTCTTC. Translating it yields CASSKAPLAYNEQFF. The chain couples TRBV21-1 to TRBJ2-1; TRBD2, as called in the table, went unchecked against the DNA. TRBV21-1 is reported as a pseudogene. The CDR3 covers 15 residues.

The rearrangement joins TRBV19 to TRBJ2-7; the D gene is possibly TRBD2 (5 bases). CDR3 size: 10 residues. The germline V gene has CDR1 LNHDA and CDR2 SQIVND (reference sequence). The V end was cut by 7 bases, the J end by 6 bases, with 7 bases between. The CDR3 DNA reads TGTGCCAGTAACGAGGGCGAGCAGTACTTC. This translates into CASNEGEQYF.

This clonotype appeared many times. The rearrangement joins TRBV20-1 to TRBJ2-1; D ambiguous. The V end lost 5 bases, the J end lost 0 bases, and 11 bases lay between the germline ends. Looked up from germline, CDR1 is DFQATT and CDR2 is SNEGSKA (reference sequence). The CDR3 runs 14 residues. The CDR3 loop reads CSASNTYSYNEQFF. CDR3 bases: TGCAGTGCTTCAAATACCTACTCCTACAATGAGCAGTTCTTC.